Listed below are T cell receptor beta chains from one sample, sequenced in a study of human T cells and chemical hapten exposure. Via MiXCR, TCRdb re-called the RACE reads, giving one row per CDR3 protein. This table holds 190,000 or so distinct CDR3 sequences, around 30% found once. Source: whole blood, taken in connection with sensitization to the hapten diphenylcyclopropenone (DPC). Every receptor here comes from a woman in her twenties or thirties with alopecia areata. Some clones in this sample may be carry-over from other donors' samples. Both conserved end residues are part of each CDR3. The D gene is left open where the match is weak. Clone size is given for some rows only: seen once, a few or many times, or a class if the clone is expanded.

j_call clone_size v_call d_call cdr3_nt cdr3_aa
TRBJ2-1 - TRBV14 - TGTGCCAGCAGCCAAGAGCTCCCTACCTGGGAGAGGTTGTTCTTC CASSQELPTWERLFF
TRBJ1-6 - TRBV7-9 - TGTGCCAGCAGCACGCATGGGGGTAATTCACCCCTCCACTTT CASSTHGGNSPLHF
TRBJ2-3 - TRBV15 - TGTGCCACCAGAGTAGGGGGCACAGATACGCAGTATTTT CATRVGGTDTQYF
TRBJ2-7 - TRBV18 - TGTGCCAGCTCACTCTTCCCCTACGAGCAGTACTTC CASSLFPYEQYF
TRBJ2-5 - TRBV6-5 - TGTGCCAGCAGCCCACTATTAGGAGAGACCCAGTACTTC CASSPLLGETQYF
TRBJ1-1 - TRBV6-5 TRBD1 TGTGCCAGCAGCCTGAGGGGGCGGGCTGAAGCTTTCTTT CASSLRGRAEAFF
TRBJ2-7 - TRBV11-2 TRBD1 TGTGCCAGCAGCTTAGACGGGACAGGGTCAGACGAGCAGTACTTC CASSLDGTGSDEQYF
TRBJ1-1 few TRBV5-1 - TGCGCCAGCAGATCCGGGCAGGGGACTGAAGCTTTCTTT CASRSGQGTEAFF
TRBJ2-5 few TRBV9 TRBD2 TGTGCCAGCAGCGCCGGACTAGCGGGAGGAGGGCAAGAGACCCAGTACTTC CASSAGLAGGGQETQYF
TRBJ2-7 - TRBV4-3 - TGCGCCAGCAGCCCCGCAACCGGGGACTTATACTACGAGCAGTACTTC CASSPATGDLYYEQYF
TRBJ2-7 - TRBV18 TRBD1 TGTGCCAGCTCACTGGGACAGTTAGACGAGCAGTACTTC CASSLGQLDEQYF
TRBJ2-5 - TRBV4-1 TRBD2 TGCGCCAGCAGCCAAGAAGGCCTAGCGGTCCAAGAGACCCAGTACTTC CASSQEGLAVQETQYF
TRBJ2-7 few TRBV5-1 TRBD2 TGCGCCAGCAGCCTTACTAGCGGGGGGTACGAGCAGTACTTC CASSLTSGGYEQYF
TRBJ2-1 - TRBV28 - TGTGCCAGCGGGAGCCCGGGTCACGGGACCTACAATGAGCAGTTCTTC CASGSPGHGTYNEQFF
TRBJ2-5 few TRBV28 TRBD2 TGTGCCAGCAGTTTACTAGCGGGGGGCCAAGAGACCCAGTACTTC CASSLLAGGQETQYF
TRBJ2-4 - TRBV9 TRBD2 TGTGCCAGCAGCCCTGGTTTGTCTAGCGGGGGACACCTAGCCAAAAACATTCAGTACTTC CASSPGLSSGGHLAKNIQYF
TRBJ2-7 - TRBV9 - TGTGCCAGCAGCGTAGCCGGCCCCAGCTACGAGCAGTACTTC CASSVAGPSYEQYF
TRBJ2-5 - TRBV29-1 - TGCAGCGTTTTAAGGCAGCAAGAGACCCAGTACTTC CSVLRQQETQYF
TRBJ2-4 - TRBV28 TRBD1 TGTGCCAGCAGTTTTGGGACAGTAGCCAAAAACATTCAGTACTTC CASSFGTVAKNIQYF
TRBJ1-4 - TRBV28 - TGTGCCAGCAGTTTTCGGTCGCTAACAACTAATGAAAAACTGTTTTTT CASSFRSLTTNEKLFF
TRBJ1-3 - TRBV21-1 - TGTGCCAGCAGCAAAGACAGCTACTCTGGAAACACCATATATTTT CASSKDSYSGNTIYF
TRBJ2-7 - TRBV29-1 TRBD2 TGCAGCGTTGAAGATTACGCGGGGGTCGAGCAGTACTTC CSVEDYAGVEQYF
TRBJ2-1 few TRBV11-1 TRBD1 TGTGCCAGCGCCCGGGGCAGGGGGCTCGGTGAGCAGTTCTTC CASARGRGLGEQFF
TRBJ1-1 - TRBV29-1 TRBD1 TGCAGCGTTGGGACAGGGGCCCTGAACACTGAAGCTTTCTTT CSVGTGALNTEAFF
TRBJ2-6 - TRBV7-9 - TGTGCCAGCAGCTTAGTCCGGTCTGGGGCCAACGTCCTGACTTTC CASSLVRSGANVLTF
TRBJ2-2 - TRBV20-1 - TGCAGTGCTATGGCGGGGGCGTTGGGCGGGGAGCTGTTTTTT CSAMAGALGGELFF